This TCR beta chain was captured in a study of beta chain features in type 1 diabetes. Whole-study findings and limits: A definitive answer on HLA type influencing TCRB rearrangement was not reached here. Significant though moderate, a shortening of TCRB CDR3s appeared in all four CD4+ subsets of Type 1 diabetes patients. Fewer junction insertions and more nucleotide deletions appeared in type 1 diabetes patients.

With regard to this clone: Antigen unknown.

Sorted populations all exceeded 98% purity. Expressed TCRB transcripts were sequenced because the entire RNA isolate underwent reverse transcription. Data came from immunoSEQ multiplex PCR; TCRdb stores just in-frame clones and leaves some out. The table records hundreds of thousands of clones, around 15% of them present only once. The CDR3 loop spans 15 amino acids. CDR1 is SGHRS and CDR2 is YFSETQ in the germline V gene. V was pared by 3 bases and J by 5 bases, with 14 bases between. The chain couples TRBV5-1 to TRBJ1-4, with D unresolved. The TCR comes from a man aged 18 to 35 with type 1 diabetes. The source material was naive CD4+ T cells from blood. The CDR3 region has the DNA TGCGCCAGCAGCTCTCCGACCGCCGGGAATGAAAAACTGTTTTTT. This translates into CASSSPTAGNEKLFF.